This T cell receptor (beta chain) stems from a study of patients and donors after allogeneic stem cell transplantation. The CDR3 loop spans 13 amino acids. The J segment lost 4 bases and the V segment lost 6 bases, leaving 5 bases of the junction unmatched. Germline V CDR1 and CDR2: DFQATT, SNEGSKA (reference sequence). TCRdb re-derived calls from the RT-PCR reads in MiXCR, one entry per CDR3 protein. In the table there are 150,000 to 200,000 distinct CDR3 sequences, 24% of which are singletons. This clonotype appeared a few times. This sequence joins TRBV20-1 and TRBJ1-5, with 8 bases that match TRBD1. Sequenced input: blood, either unsorted or a sorted T cell fraction (not recorded which). The receptor was isolated from a human donor who was either an allogeneic HSCT recipient or a stem cell or donor lymphocyte infusion donor (not recorded which). It is not recorded whose cells these are; they may come from a transplant donor. The CDR3, as DNA: TGCAGTGCCAAGACAGGGGCAAATCAGCCCCAGCATTTT. Protein: CSAKTGANQPQHF.